The T cell receptor beta chain described here comes from a study of cytomegalovirus exposure and HLA in healthy donors (dated by TCRdb to 2015 to 2018). A note on the overall study: In an earlier analysis of approximately 640 of the donors, 276 Gb of sequence data and some 120 million unique TCR beta sequences from about 180 million T cells were reported. About 320 gigabases of sequencing data and approximately 84 million unique TCR sequences were included in an early release covering roughly 600 HLA-typed donors. The genetic ancestry cluster associated with self-reported Caucasian donors included over 80% of the approximately 430 genotyped donors. The study was designed to test whether signatures of past pathogen exposure could be identified by cataloging public T cell receptors. The T cell repertoires of 700 or so subjects were profiled by immunosequencing and related to cytomegalovirus serostatus. Along with the roughly 670-subject first cohort, a separate validation cohort of 120 different subjects was used. High-throughput TCR immunosequencing, statistical association of individual TCRs with disease status, and machine learning were combined to predict cytomegalovirus infection status. In a later analysis, previously published TCR beta repertoires from about 670 donors were re-analyzed and high-resolution HLA genotyping was added so that TCR occurrence patterns could be studied. Rather than using new phenotypic data, the later analysis identified candidate immune exposures from TCR beta sequences and from how often those sequences occurred across donors. An earlier analysis of around 640 of the donors used high-throughput TCR beta sequencing to judge whether each TCR beta V gene segment behaved as functional or pseudogenic. Donor age, sex, ethnicity and CMV serostatus were compiled together with the repertoire data. Genome-wide SNP genotypes for about 65% of the roughly 670 donors were used in a later genetic analysis, which treated that subset as a discovery cohort. Every repertoire in the discovery cohort had been generated on one and the same sequencing platform. Class I and class II HLA loci were covered by the typing at four-digit resolution. Typing coverage differed by locus: A, B, C, DRB1 and DQB1 were typed in roughly 629-640 donors, DQA1 in roughly 510, DPA1 in nearly 610, and DPB1 in roughly 450. Because of strong linkage in the cohort, 5 or 6 DR-DQ haplotypes were treated as single units for association and clustering. On average, about 200,000 unique TCR beta nucleotide sequences were sequenced per donor among roughly 430 genotyped donors of the cohort, with 15% to 20% of those sequences being non-productive.

In total, around 600 healthy bone marrow donors made up the cohort. Cohort members were all nominally healthy when sampled, although unrecorded immune exposures were likely present. The donor was CMV seropositive and was included in the group of 290 or so seropositive cohort members. Every donor gave a peripheral blood sample, and the peripheral blood mononuclear cells from that sample were used for TCR beta sequencing. Genomic DNA was extracted from the blood cell samples with the Qiagen DNeasy Blood Extraction Kit. Receptor libraries were prepared by the immunoSEQ multiplex PCR assay. For the multiplex PCR, a mixture combining 60 forward primers for TCR Vbeta segments and 13 reverse primers for TCR Jbeta segments was used. The CDR3 region of rearranged TCR beta genes was amplified from genomic DNA with a multiplex PCR assay. On the Illumina HiSeq System, the amplified TCR beta libraries were sequenced as 87-base-pair reads. The study's own analysis went as follows. A later analysis tallied some 79 million unique TCR beta chains across the approximately 670 repertoires, and around 12 million of those chains were shared by two or more donors. Raw reads were error-corrected and collapsed into unique sequences with a nearest-neighbor algorithm that merged closely related sequences to remove PCR and sequencing errors. To assign V, D and J gene segments, CDR3 sequences were aligned to IMGT reference sequences. For a sequence to be retained, a match of at least six nucleotides was required to both a V gene segment and a J gene segment. Rearrangements were classified as productive when the CDR3 lacked stop codons and remained in frame with V and J, and all other rearrangements were classified as non-productive. Following IMGT convention, CDR3 was defined as the stretch from the second conserved V-encoded cysteine up to the conserved J-encoded phenylalanine. In an earlier analysis of roughly 610 of the donors, sequences lacking an unambiguous match to a single V gene segment were excluded. In an earlier analysis of 587 of the donors, V segments were called functional above 56.7% productive rearrangements and were called segregating when the between-donor standard deviation exceeded 5%. To diagnose cytomegalovirus status from the catalog of TCR beta chain sequences, a statistical classification framework was built. V and J gene assignment, in a later analysis, came from comparing TCR nucleotide sequences with IMGT/GENE-DB human TR gene sequences. A later analysis assigned CDR3 sequences and most-parsimonious VDJ recombination scenarios with the TCRdist pipeline. In a later analysis, each TCR beta chain was defined by its CDR3 amino acid sequence together with its V-gene family, and reads without a unique V-gene family were excluded. In a later analysis, approximately 590 highly shared, low-generation-probability nucleotide sequences were removed to address suspected cross-contamination and a sequencing artifact. A later analysis calculated a clonal expansion index for each public chain from normalized within-repertoire ranks of inferred template counts. Generation probabilities in a later analysis came from a VDJ recombination model fitted to out-of-frame rearrangements, and those results were checked against IGoR. A later analysis scored TCR-TCR, TCR-HLA and TCR-CMV co-occurrence with hypergeometric tests, applying a repertoire-size bias correction to TCR pairs. In a later analysis, false discovery rates were estimated by permuting HLA or CMV assignments 20 times. In a later analysis, co-occurring TCRs were grouped using DBSCAN, and TCRdist sequence similarity was added for clustering within HLA-allele-positive subsets. Repertoires with fewer than 30,000 or more than 120,000 public chains were left out of co-occurrence clustering, as were several repertoires with anomalous nucleotide sharing. Sourced from immuneACCESS, this table was stored by TCRdb with only in-frame sequences that have V and J called. A share of the clones is absent; for the studies checked, an unresolved V gene accounts for under half, and the remainder has no known explanation. V and J calls and clone size follow that table, whereas D and trimming were derived from the DNA. Present in this sample are approximately 120,000 clones, around 73% of which were seen just once. Of the sample, under 5.5% falls within the top ten clones.

The CDR3 contains 21 residues, cysteine and phenylalanine counted. CDR3 DNA only is kept here, 63 bases in frame from base 1. CDR1 and CDR2 are drawn from the germline V gene (reference sequence): GTSNPN, SVGIG. Trimming accounts for 0 bases at V and 0 bases at J, while the number of junction bases matched to no gene is 13. A word on this clone: Its binding antigen is unknown. Per-base qualities were not stored, and no clone one base away is much larger.

The paper's findings and limits, for the study overall: In a later analysis, TCR association rates were found to vary across HLA loci, with the most associated TCRs seen for DRB1 alleles and the fewest for HLA-C alleles. In vitro tests confirmed that a few of the cytomegalovirus-associated TCR beta chains recognize cytomegalovirus antigens. Several of the top co-occurrence clusters appeared to be linked to parvovirus B19, influenza, CMV and Epstein-Barr virus, according to a later analysis. Correlated functional status among segregating V segments might be attributable to linkage disequilibrium, but an unknown experimental factor could not be ruled out. Because HLA typing was unavailable for some donors at each locus, only the typed subset was used in association tests. Sequencing depth was assumed to be roughly uniform across donors in the presence/absence analyses, though that assumption may not hold. A total of roughly 160 TCR beta chains were listed by the study as associated with cytomegalovirus. A later analysis associated about 17,000 TCR beta sequences with specific HLA alleles at a false discovery rate of 0.05. Most CMV-associated TCR beta chains appeared to be HLA-restricted in a later analysis, and the HLA associations seemed to be driven largely by CMV exposure. Cytomegalovirus status was reported to be diagnosed by the classifier with high specificity and sensitivity in both the original and validation cohorts. A group of highly shared sequence variants was considered likely to be a technical artifact of the sequencing pipeline. When HLA alleles, especially DR and DQ, strongly co-occurred, attributing TCR associations to individual alleles was difficult. The cohort was sequenced for TCR beta chains only, and without alpha or paired-chain data the features that could be detected were limited. Most TCR sequences were seen in very few donors, while some public TCRs were found in many individuals. In an earlier analysis of some 550 of the donors, most TCR beta V segments were observed in productive rearrangements about 87% or about 30% of the time, broadly matching IMGT annotations. CMV serostatus was the only immune exposure information available for the cohort. The authors suggested that the approach could potentially be generalized to other disease states and immunological phenotypes. A further reported finding was that TCR beta sequences accurately predicted the HLA-A and HLA-B alleles for most subjects in the first cohort. In a later analysis, HLA-associated TCR beta chains showed more clonal expansion and lower generation probabilities than non-associated chains that were equally common. A later genetic analysis associated a missense DCLRE1C variant with V-gene and J-gene trimming of TCR beta chains, and an independent cohort replicated the association. Because counts were too low, roughly 17 rarely observed V segments, including chromosome 9 orphons, were left out of the earlier analysis of approximately 500 of the donors. A later genetic analysis reported fewer N-insertions in productive TCRs among donors in an Asian-associated ancestry cluster than the roughly 700-donor mean. Some IMGT-functional V segments, including TRBV6-2 and TRBV6-3, could not be told apart with the 87-base-pair reads, so those segments were excluded.

The sequence was obtained from a man in his 60s in good health and CMV-seropositive. Rearrangement joined TRBV30 to TRBJ2-6; 11 junctional bases match TRBD2. The specimen sequenced was PBMCs. The CDR3: CAWSVFLAGGLLSSGANVLTF. The DNA sequence is TGTGCCTGGAGTGTATTCCTAGCGGGGGGCCTCCTTAGCTCTGGGGCCAACGTCCTGACTTTC.